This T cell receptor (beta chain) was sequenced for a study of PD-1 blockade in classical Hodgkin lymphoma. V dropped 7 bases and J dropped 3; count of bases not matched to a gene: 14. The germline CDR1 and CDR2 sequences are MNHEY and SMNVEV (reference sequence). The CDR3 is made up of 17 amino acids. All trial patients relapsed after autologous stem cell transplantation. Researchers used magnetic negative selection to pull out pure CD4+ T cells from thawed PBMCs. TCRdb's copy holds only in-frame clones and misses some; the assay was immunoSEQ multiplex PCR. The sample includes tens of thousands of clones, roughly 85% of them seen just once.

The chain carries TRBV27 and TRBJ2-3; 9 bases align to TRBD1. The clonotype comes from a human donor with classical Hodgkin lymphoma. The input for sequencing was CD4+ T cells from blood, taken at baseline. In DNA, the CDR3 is TGTGCCAGCAAGGTCTGGACAGGGGCCATTAGTACAGATACGCAGTATTTT. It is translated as CASKVWTGAISTDTQYF.